The TCR beta chain under discussion was sequenced for a study of control samples from healthy donors and cancer patients. Sequenced by immunoSEQ multiplex PCR; TCRdb stores in-frame clones only, minus some. The sample holds some 74,000 clones, roughly 90% seen once. The germline V gene has CDR1 SNHLY and CDR2 FYNNEI. The V end lost 2 bases, the J end lost 4 bases, and 6 bases lay between the germline ends. This CDR3 has 14 residues. Input material: blood. The J gene is TRBJ2-6, the V gene TRBV2; D gene unclear. This sequence originates from a woman between 50 and 59 years old in good health. The CDR3 region has the DNA TGTGCCAGCAGTGAACTATCCGGGGCCAACGTCCTGACTTTC. As protein: CASSELSGANVLTF.